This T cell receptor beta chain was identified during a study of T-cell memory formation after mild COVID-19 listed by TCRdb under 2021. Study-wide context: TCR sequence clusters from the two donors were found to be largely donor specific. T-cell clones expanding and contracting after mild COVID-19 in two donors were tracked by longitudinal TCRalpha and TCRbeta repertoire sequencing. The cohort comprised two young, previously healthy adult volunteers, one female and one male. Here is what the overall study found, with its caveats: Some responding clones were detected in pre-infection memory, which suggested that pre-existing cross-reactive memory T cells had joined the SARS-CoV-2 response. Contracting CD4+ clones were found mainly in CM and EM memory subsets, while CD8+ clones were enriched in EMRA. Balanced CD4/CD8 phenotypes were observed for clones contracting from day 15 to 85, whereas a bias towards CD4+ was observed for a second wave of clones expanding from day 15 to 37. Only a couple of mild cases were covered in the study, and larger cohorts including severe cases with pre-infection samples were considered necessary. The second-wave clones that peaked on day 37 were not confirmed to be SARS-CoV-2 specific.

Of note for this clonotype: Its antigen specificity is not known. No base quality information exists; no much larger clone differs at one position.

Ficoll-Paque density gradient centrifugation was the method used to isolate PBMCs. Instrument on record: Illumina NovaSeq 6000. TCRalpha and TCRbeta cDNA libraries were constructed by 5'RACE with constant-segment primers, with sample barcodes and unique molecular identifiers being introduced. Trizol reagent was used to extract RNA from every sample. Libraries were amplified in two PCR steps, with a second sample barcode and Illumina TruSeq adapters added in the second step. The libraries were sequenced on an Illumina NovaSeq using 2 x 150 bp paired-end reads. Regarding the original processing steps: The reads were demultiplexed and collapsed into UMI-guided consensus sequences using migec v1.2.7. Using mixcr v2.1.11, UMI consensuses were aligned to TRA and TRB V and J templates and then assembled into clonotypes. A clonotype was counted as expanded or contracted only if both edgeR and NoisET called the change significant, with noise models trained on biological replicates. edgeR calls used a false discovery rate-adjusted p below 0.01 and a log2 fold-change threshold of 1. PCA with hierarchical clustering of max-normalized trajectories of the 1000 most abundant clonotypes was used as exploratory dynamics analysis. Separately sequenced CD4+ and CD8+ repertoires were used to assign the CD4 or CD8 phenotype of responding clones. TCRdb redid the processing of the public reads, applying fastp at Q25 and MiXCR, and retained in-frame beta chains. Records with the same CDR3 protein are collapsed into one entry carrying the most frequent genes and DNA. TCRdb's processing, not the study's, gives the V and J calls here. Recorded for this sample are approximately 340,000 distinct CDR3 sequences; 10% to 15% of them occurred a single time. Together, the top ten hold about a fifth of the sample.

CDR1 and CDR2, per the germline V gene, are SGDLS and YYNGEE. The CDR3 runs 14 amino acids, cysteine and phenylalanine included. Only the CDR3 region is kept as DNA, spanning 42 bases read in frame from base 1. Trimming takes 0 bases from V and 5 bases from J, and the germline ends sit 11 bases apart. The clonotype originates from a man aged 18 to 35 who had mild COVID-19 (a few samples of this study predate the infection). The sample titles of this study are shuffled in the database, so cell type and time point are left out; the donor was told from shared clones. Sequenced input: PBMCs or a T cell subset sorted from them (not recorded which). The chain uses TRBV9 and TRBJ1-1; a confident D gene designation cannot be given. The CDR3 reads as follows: CASSVESVPTEAFF. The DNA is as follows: TGTGCCAGCAGCGTAGAGTCCGTACCAACTGAAGCTTTCTTT.